The entry below describes one TCR beta chain. This record belongs to a study of shared clonotypes between healthy human individuals. This table comes from immunoSEQ multiplex PCR, and its TCRdb copy is limited to in-frame clones, with some not included. The sample contains more than 1,200,000 clones, about 98.5% of which appear only once. CDR3 length equals 16 residues. CDR1 is SGHDN, CDR2 FVKESK, per germline. The trim removed 2 bases at V and 6 bases at J, leaving 8 bases unmatched. The source of this sequence is a man aged 30 to 45 in good health. The rearrangement links TRBV14 to TRBJ2-1, with 9 bases fitting TRBD2. The sample consisted of naive CD4+ T cells sorted from blood. Subset noted: CD45RA+ positively selected. The CDR3 DNA reads as TGTGCCAGCAGCCAATACCGACTAGCGGCGCGCAATGAGCAGTTCTTC. Translating it yields CASSQYRLAARNEQFF.